The source of this T cell receptor beta chain is a study of shared clonotypes between healthy human individuals. Looking at the study overall: Plates per donor: three CD4 naive, three CD4 memory, two CD8 naive, one CD8 memory.

A note on this clone: Its antigen remains unknown.

Sequencing was performed with immunoSEQ multiplex PCR; in TCRdb, only in-frame clones are kept and a portion is missing. The sample holds approximately 100,000 clones; about 72% are singletons and the top ten take around 24%. The CDR3 consists of 16 residues. Germline V gene lookup returns CDR1 MNHEY and CDR2 SMNVEV (reference sequence). The V end was cut by 4 bases, the J end by 4 bases, with 14 bases between. Regarding the study as a whole: Generation probabilities were higher for clonotypes shared across all four sorted-subset donors than for unshared ones. Relative to memory subsets, naive subsets generally showed larger estimated richness. Clonotype sharing among donors was thought likely to change with sequencing depth.

The rearrangement joins TRBV27 to TRBJ2-6; possibly TRBD1 for D (6 bases). The TCR originated in a woman younger than 45 in good health. The sample consisted of memory CD8+ T cells sorted from blood. The subset: CD45RO+ cells pooled with CCR7-negative TemRA cells. CDR3 sequence (DNA): TGTGCCAGCAGTTCAAAAGGGGGTAGAGGGGCCAACGTCCTGACTTTC. It specifies CASSSKGGRGANVLTF.